Shown below are 17 T cell receptor beta chains from a single sample sequenced in a study of beta chain features in type 1 diabetes. Study-wide points: Among patients with Type 1 diabetes, TCRB CDR3s were moderately but significantly shorter in every one of the four CD4+ subsets.

Their antigens are not known. Reverse transcription of all isolated RNA meant that expressed TCRB transcripts were sequenced. Measured with immunoSEQ multiplex PCR; TCRdb has only the in-frame clones, and not every one. The data hold 100,000 to 150,000 clones, with 15% to 20% observed a single time. The source material was central memory CD4+ T cells from blood. The receptors come from a man between 18 and 29 years old with type 1 diabetes.

The rearrangement uses TRBV5-1 and TRBJ1-1; 8 bases map to TRBD1. V gave up 3 bases and J gave up 0 bases; unmatched junction bases: 10. This CDR3 is 17 amino acids long. Germline assignment: CDR1 SGHRS and CDR2 YFSETQ. In nucleotides, the CDR3 is TGCGCCAGCAGCTCAGACGGGACAGGCCTGATGAACACTGAAGCTTTCTTT. Its translation is CASSSDGTGLMNTEAFF.

The CDR3 reads CASSSGTSSETQYF. The CDR3 DNA follows: TGTGCCAGCTCAAGCGGGACTAGCTCCGAGACCCAGTACTTC. This sequence joins TRBV18 and TRBJ2-5, with 9 bases fitting TRBD2. The germline gives CDR1 KGHSH, CDR2 LQKENI. The trim removed 5 bases at V and 5 bases at J, leaving 6 bases unmatched. The CDR3 runs 14 residues.

The CDR3 DNA follows: TGTGCCTCCCGGGAGTCGAACACCGGGGAGCTGTTTTTT. This codes for CASRESNTGELFF. This chain links TRBV28 with TRBJ2-2; tentatively, D is TRBD2 (6 bases). CDR3 size: 13 residues. The germline V gene has CDR1 MDHEN and CDR2 SYDVKM. V shed 11 bases and J shed 0 bases, with 10 bases lying between them.

Of note for this clone: An end of the junction does not agree with germline; a read error may underlie this. The rearrangement uses TRBV4-2 and TRBJ2-3, with D possibly being TRBD1 (5 bases). The length of the CDR3 is 13 residues. Germline V gene sequence: CDR1 LGHNA, CDR2 YNFKEQ. DNA of the CDR3: TGTGCCAGCAGCCCAACACAGACAGAGACGCAGTATTTT. Protein product: CASSPTQTETQYF.

This clone was counted a few times. V usage is TRBV28 and J usage is TRBJ2-7; 7 bases agree with TRBD1. The CDR3 sequence is 15 residues long. Per the germline V gene, CDR1 is MDHEN and CDR2 is SYDVKM. The V and J ends lost 5 bases and 6 bases, in that order; junction bases with no gene match: 13. CDR3 amino acids: CASSQLDRDDTEQYF. DNA of the CDR3: TGTGCCAGCAGTCAACTCGACAGGGATGATACCGAGCAGTACTTC.

The genes are TRBV29-1 and TRBJ2-1; D tentatively fits TRBD1 or TRBD2 (5 bases each). CDR3 size: 14 residues. Germline CDR1 and CDR2: SQVTM and ANQGSEA. V lost 4 bases, J lost 1 base, and 11 bases lay in between. The CDR3 sequence: CSVAGPTSYNEQFF. The CDR3 bases are TGCAGCGTTGCGGGACCTACATCCTACAATGAGCAGTTCTTC.

This clone was observed a few times. This probably arose from a read error, given a far larger clone one base away. This rearrangement joins TRBV5-1 to TRBJ2-1; 8 bases line up with TRBD1. The CDR3 covers 15 residues. The V gene end was trimmed by 2 bases and the J gene end by 5 bases; junction bases not matched to a gene: 6. Germline CDR1 is SGHRS and CDR2 is YFSETQ. CDR3 DNA: TGCGCCAGCAGCTTTACAGGGGGTGTGAACAATGAGCAGTTCTTC. It yields the protein CASSFTGGVNNEQFF.

This clone was recorded many times. The genes are TRBV7-2 and TRBJ2-5; 8 nucleotides align to TRBD1. This CDR3 has 17 residues. Germline V CDR1 and CDR2: SGHTA, FQGNSA. Trimming removed 1 base from V and 4 bases from J; junction bases left unmatched: 11. The CDR3 bases are TGTGCCAGCAGCTTAGGGGAGAGACAGGGGAAAGGAGAGACCCAGTACTTC. It encodes CASSLGERQGKGETQYF.

This clone was seen a handful of times. The chain combines TRBV5-1 with TRBJ2-7; possibly TRBD1 for D (5 bases). From germline, CDR1 is SGHRS and CDR2 YFSETQ. CDR3 length: 12 residues. Trimming took 4 bases from V and 6 from J, leaving 11 bases between them. CDR3 DNA: TGCGCCAGCAGCCCCAGGGTAAGCGAGCAGTACTTC. Translating it yields CASSPRVSEQYF.

V usage is TRBV5-1 and J usage is TRBJ2-1, with D possibly matching TRBD1 (6 bases). CDR3 length: 13 amino acids. Germline CDR1 SGHRS, CDR2 YFSETQ. V dropped 5 bases and J dropped 5 bases, with 11 bases sitting between them. The CDR3 DNA is TGCGCCAGCAGAAACAGGGTGAACAATGAGCAGTTCTTC. Amino acid sequence: CASRNRVNNEQFF.

This chain uses TRBV5-1 with TRBJ2-2, with D unresolved. V lost 4 bases and J 4 bases, leaving 14 bases between the germline ends. Germline loops: CDR1 SGHRS, CDR2 YFSETQ. The CDR3 extends over 15 amino acids. The CDR3, as DNA: TGCGCCAGCAGCCCGGGCGGCCGCGGCACCGGGGAGCTGTTTTTT. This sequence encodes CASSPGGRGTGELFF. Filled out from reference TRBV5-1 and TRBJ2-2, the complete variable domain reads KAGVTQTPRYLIKTRGQQVTLSCSPISGHRSVSWYQQTPGQGLQFLFEYFSETQRNKGNFPGRFSGRQFSNSRSEMNVSTLELGDSALYLCASSPGGRGTGELFFGEGSRLTVL.

This clone has a handful of counts. The CDR3 nucleotides read TGCGCCAGCAGCTTGGCCCAATCCACCGGGGAGACCCAGTACTTC. This codes for CASSLAQSTGETQYF. The rearrangement links TRBV5-1 to TRBJ2-5, with D unclear. The CDR3 is 15 residues long. Trimming pared 0 bases from V and 5 bases from J, leaving 14 bases between. The germline CDR1 and CDR2 sequences are SGHRS and YFSETQ.

J is TRBJ2-5 and V is TRBV5-1; D possibly uses TRBD1 or TRBD2 (5 bases each). CDR3 length: 16 residues. V was pared by 2 bases and J by 2 bases, with 16 bases between. CDR1 and CDR2 from the germline V gene are SGHRS and YFSETQ. The CDR3 region has the DNA TGCGCCAGCAGCTTTGGGGCTAGCTCTGGACAAGAGACCCAGTACTTC. Protein sequence: CASSFGASSGQETQYF.

The table lists this clone with a few counts. The chain has TRBV5-1 and TRBJ2-5; D perhaps matches TRBD2 (6 bases). The CDR3 spans 16 residues. V lost 0 bases and J 5 bases, leaving 17 bases between the germline ends. Germline values: CDR1 SGHRS, CDR2 YFSETQ. Written as DNA, the CDR3 is TGCGCCAGCAGCTTGGAAGGGACTCGGGCCGGGGAGACCCAGTACTTC. Its translation: CASSLEGTRAGETQYF.

This chain connects TRBV30 to TRBJ2-7; 9 nucleotides agree with TRBD1. The CDR3 length is 16 residues. J gave up 2 bases and V 0 bases, and 8 bases lay outside the gene matches. The germline gives CDR1 GTSNPN, CDR2 SVGIG (reference sequence). The CDR3: CAWSVFSRTGAYEQYF. In DNA, the CDR3 is TGTGCCTGGAGTGTCTTTAGTAGGACAGGGGCCTACGAGCAGTACTTC.

The genes are TRBV29-1 and TRBJ2-7; 8 bases fit TRBD1. The germline CDR1 and CDR2 sequences are SQVTM and ANQGSEA. With V trimmed by 6 bases and J by 3 bases, 10 bases remained unmatched. The CDR3 contains 14 residues. CDR3 sequence (DNA): TGCAGCGTCCAGGAACCGGGACAGGTCTACGAGCAGTACTTC. Translating gives CSVQEPGQVYEQYF.

The gene calls are TRBV7-2 and TRBJ2-1; the D gene is possibly TRBD2 (5 bases). Deletions cut 6 bases from V and 2 bases from J, with 8 bases between. The CDR3 runs to 13 residues. Germline CDR1 is SGHTA and CDR2 is FQGNSA. The CDR3 coding sequence is TGTGCCAGCAGTCGAGCGGCCTACAATGAGCAGTTCTTC. Its translation: CASSRAAYNEQFF.